In this sample, the clone carrying this T cell receptor beta chain turned up a few times. Its target is not known. Using its own MiXCR run on the 5' RACE reads, TCRdb lists one record per CDR3 protein. The sample gives hundreds of thousands of distinct CDR3 sequences, more than 9% of which show up once; less than 25% is in the top ten. The sample belongs to a study of CD8 T cells in ankylosing spondylitis. General observations from the study: Significant enrichment of disease-linked clones was reported in matched ankylosing spondylitis synovial fluid.

This TCR came from a male donor with ankylosing spondylitis or in good health (not recorded which). The sample taken for sequencing was blood, either unsorted or a sorted T cell fraction (not recorded which).

DNA of the CDR3: TGTGCCAGCAGTGTCCAGGGGGATCCCAATGAAAAACTGTTTTTT. It translates to CASSVQGDPNEKLFF. The gene calls are TRBV2 and TRBJ1-4; 7 nucleotides line up with TRBD1. Trimming cost V 4 bases and J 5 bases; bases outside gene matches: 7. The germline V gene encodes CDR1 SNHLY and CDR2 FYNNEI. The CDR3 spans 15 residues.